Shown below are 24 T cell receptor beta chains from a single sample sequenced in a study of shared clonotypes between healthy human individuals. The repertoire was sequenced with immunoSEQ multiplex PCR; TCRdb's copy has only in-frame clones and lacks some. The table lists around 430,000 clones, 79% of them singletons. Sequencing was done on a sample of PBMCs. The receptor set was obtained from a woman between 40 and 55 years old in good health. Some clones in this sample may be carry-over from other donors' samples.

The DNA for the CDR3 is TGCGCCAGCAGCCCCGGACAGGGTTCGTACTACGAGCAGTACTTC. It encodes CASSPGQGSYYEQYF. The chain joins TRBV5-1 to TRBJ2-7, with TRBD1 matching over 8 bases. The CDR3 has 15 residues. Per germline, CDR1 SGHRS and CDR2 YFSETQ. J gave up 3 bases and V 4 bases, and 9 bases lay outside the gene matches.

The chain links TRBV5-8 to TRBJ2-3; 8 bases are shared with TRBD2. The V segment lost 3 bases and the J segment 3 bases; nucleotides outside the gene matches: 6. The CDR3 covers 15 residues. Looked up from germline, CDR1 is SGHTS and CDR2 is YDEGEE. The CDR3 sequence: CASSSVGGRTDTQYF. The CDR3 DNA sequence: TGTGCCAGCAGCTCAGTCGGCGGGAGGACAGATACGCAGTATTTT.

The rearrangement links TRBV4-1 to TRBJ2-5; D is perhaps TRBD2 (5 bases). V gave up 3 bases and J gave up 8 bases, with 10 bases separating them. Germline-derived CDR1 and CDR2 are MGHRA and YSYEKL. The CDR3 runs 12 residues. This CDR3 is CASSQVGVTQYF. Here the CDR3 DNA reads TGCGCCAGCAGCCAGGTCGGGGTTACCCAGTACTTC.

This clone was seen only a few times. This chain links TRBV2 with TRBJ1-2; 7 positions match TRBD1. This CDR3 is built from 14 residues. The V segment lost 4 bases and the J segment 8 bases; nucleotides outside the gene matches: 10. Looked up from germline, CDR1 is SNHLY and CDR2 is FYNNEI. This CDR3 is CASSVRGAGEGYTF. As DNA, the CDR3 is TGTGCCAGCAGTGTCAGGGGGGCAGGGGAAGGCTACACCTTC.

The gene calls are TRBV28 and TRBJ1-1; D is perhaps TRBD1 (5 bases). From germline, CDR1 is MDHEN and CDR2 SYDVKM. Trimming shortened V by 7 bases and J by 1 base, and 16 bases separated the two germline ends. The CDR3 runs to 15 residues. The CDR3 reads CASKLRGFTNTEAFF. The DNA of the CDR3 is TGTGCCAGCAAGTTGAGGGGTTTCACGAACACTGAAGCTTTCTTT.

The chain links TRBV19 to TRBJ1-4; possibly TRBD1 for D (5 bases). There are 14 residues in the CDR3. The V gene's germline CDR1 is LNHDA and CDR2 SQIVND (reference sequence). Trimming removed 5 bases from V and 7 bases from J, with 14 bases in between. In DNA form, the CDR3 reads TGTGCCAGTAGTCGCACAGGTGGAGGTGAAAAACTGTTTTTT. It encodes CASSRTGGGEKLFF.

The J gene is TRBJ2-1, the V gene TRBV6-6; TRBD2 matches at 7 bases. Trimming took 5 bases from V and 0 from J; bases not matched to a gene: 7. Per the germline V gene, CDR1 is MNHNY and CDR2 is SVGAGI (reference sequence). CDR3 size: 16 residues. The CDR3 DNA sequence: TGTGCCAGCAGTCCACGTGGGGGGGACTCCTACAATGAGCAGTTCTTC. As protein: CASSPRGGDSYNEQFF.

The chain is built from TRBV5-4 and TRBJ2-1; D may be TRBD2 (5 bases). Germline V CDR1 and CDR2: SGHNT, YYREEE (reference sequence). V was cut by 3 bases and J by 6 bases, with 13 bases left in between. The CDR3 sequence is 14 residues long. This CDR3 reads CASSSGRVPNEQFF. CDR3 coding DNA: TGTGCCAGCAGCTCCGGGCGGGTGCCCAATGAGCAGTTCTTC.

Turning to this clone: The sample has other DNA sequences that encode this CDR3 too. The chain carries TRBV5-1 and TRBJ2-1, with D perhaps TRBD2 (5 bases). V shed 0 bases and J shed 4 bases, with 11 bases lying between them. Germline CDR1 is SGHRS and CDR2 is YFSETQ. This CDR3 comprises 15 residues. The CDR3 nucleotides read TGCGCCAGCAGCTTGGGTCTAGCCGATTACAATGAGCAGTTCTTC. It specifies CASSLGLADYNEQFF.

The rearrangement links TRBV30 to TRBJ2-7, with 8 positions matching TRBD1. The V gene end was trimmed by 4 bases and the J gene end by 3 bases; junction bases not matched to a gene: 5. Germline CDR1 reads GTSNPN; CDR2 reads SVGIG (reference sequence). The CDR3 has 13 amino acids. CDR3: CAWTRDRFYEQYF. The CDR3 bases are TGTGCCTGGACTCGGGACAGGTTCTACGAGCAGTACTTC.

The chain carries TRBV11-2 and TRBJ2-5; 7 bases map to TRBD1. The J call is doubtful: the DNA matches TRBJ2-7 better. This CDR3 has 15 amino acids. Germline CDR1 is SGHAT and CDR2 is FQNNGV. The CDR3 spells CASSDYRGKGYEQYF. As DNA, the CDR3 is TGTGCCAGCAGCGACTACAGGGGTAAGGGCTACGAGCAGTACTTC.

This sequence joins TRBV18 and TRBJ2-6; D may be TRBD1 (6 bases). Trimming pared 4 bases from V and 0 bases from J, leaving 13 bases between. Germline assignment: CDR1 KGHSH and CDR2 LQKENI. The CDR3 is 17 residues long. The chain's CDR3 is CASSRGQASSGANVLTF. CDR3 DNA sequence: TGTGCCAGCTCACGGGGGCAGGCTAGCTCTGGGGCCAACGTCCTGACTTTC.

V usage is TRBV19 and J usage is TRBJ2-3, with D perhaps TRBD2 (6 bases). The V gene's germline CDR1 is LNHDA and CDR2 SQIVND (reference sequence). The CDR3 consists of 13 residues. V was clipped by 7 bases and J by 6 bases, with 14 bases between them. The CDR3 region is CASNFGSGDTQYF. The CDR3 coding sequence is TGTGCCAGTAATTTCGGGAGTGGGGATACGCAGTATTTT.

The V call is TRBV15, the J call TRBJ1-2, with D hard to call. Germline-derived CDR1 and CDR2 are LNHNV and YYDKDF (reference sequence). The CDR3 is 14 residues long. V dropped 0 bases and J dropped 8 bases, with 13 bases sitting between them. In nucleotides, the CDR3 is TGTGCCACCAGCAGAGACATATTGGGAGAAGGCTACACCTTC. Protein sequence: CATSRDILGEGYTF.

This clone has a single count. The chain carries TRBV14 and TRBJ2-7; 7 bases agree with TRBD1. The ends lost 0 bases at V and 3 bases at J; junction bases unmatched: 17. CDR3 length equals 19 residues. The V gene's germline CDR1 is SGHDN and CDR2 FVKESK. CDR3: CASSQDRGRTGQFSYEQYF. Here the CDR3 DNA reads TGTGCCAGCAGCCAAGATCGGGGCCGGACAGGACAGTTCAGCTACGAGCAGTACTTC.

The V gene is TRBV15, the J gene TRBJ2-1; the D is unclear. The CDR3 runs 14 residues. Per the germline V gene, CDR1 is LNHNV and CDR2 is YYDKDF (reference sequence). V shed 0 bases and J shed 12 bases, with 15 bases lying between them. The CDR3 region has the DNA TGTGCCACCAGCAGAGATATTAAGACTGGTTGGCAGTTCTTC. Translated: CATSRDIKTGWQFF.

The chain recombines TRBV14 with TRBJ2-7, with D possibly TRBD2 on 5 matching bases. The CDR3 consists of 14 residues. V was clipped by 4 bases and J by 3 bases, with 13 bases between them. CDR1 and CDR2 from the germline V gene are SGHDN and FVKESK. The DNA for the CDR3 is TGTGCCAGCAGCCGATCGGACGGGAACTACGAGCAGTACTTC. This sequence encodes CASSRSDGNYEQYF.

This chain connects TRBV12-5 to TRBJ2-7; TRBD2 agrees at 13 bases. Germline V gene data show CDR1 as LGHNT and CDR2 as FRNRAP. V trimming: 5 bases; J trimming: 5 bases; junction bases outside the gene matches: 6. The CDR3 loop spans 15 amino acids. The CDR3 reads CASGGLAGDYHEQYF. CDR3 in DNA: TGTGCTAGTGGTGGACTAGCGGGAGATTACCACGAGCAGTACTTC.

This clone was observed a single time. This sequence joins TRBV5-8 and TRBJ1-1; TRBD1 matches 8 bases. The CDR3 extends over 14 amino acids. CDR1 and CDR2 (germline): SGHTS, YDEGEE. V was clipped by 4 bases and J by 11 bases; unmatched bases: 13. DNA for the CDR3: TGTGCCAGCAGCCTCCCGGACAGGGACGGCGGGGCTTTCTTT. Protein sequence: CASSLPDRDGGAFF.

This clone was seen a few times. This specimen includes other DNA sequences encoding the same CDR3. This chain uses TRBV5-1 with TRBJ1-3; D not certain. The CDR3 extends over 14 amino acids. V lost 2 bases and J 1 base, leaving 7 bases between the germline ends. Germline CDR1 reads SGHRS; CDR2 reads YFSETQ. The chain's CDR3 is CASSLEGSGNTIYF. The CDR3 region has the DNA TGCGCCAGCAGCTTAGAGGGATCTGGAAACACCATATATTTT. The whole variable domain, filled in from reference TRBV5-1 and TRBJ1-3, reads KAGVTQTPRYLIKTRGQQVTLSCSPISGHRSVSWYQQTPGQGLQFLFEYFSETQRNKGNFPGRFSGRQFSNSRSEMNVSTLELGDSALYLCASSLEGSGNTIYFGEGSWLTVV.

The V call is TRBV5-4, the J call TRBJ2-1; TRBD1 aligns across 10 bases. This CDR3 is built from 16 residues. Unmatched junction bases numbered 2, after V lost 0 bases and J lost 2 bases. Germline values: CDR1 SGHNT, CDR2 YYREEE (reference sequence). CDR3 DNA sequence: TGTGCCAGCAGCTTGGTAGGACAGGGGGCCTACAATGAGCAGTTCTTC. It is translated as CASSLVGQGAYNEQFF.

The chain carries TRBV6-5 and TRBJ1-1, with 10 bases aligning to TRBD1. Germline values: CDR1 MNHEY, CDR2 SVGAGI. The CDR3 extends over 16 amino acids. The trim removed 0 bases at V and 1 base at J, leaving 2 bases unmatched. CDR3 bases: TGTGCCAGCAGTTACTCGACAGGGGGCGGGAACACTGAAGCTTTCTTT. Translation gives CASSYSTGGGNTEAFF.

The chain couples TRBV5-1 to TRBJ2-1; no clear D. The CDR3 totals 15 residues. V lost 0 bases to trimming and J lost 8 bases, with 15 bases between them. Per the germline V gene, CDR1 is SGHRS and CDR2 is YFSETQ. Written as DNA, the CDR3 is TGCGCCAGCAGCTTGGAGGGTTCAGGCTCGGATGAGCAGTTCTTC. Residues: CASSLEGSGSDEQFF.

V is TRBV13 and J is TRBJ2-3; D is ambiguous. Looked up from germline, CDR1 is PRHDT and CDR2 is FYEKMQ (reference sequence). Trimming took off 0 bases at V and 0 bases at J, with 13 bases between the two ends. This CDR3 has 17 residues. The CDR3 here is CASSLGGIVASTDTQYF. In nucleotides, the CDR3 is TGTGCCAGCAGCTTAGGTGGGATAGTGGCTAGCACAGATACGCAGTATTTT. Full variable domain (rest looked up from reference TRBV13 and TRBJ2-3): AAGVIQSPRHLIKEKRETATLKCYPIPRHDTVYWYQQGPGQDPQFLISFYEKMQSDKGSIPDRFSAQQFSDYHSELNMSSLELGDSALYFCASSLGGIVASTDTQYFGPGTRLTVL.